The 14 T cell receptor beta chains presented below share a single source sample, sequenced in a study of OX40 agonist ivuxolimab in advanced cancers. TCRdb's copy holds only in-frame clones and misses some; the assay was immunoSEQ multiplex PCR. The table has about 86,000 clones, roughly nine tenths seen once. The source was CD4+ or CD8+ T cells sorted from blood, collected in a trial of the OX40 agonist ivuxolimab. The receptors were gathered from an adult with an advanced solid tumor such as melanoma, head and neck, liver or kidney cancer.

The chain links TRBV28 to TRBJ2-1; 7 bases are shared with TRBD2. This CDR3 is 14 amino acids long. V trimming: 7 bases; J trimming: 4 bases; junction bases outside the gene matches: 7. Germline CDR1 and CDR2: MDHEN and SYDVKM. The CDR3 DNA reads as TGTGCCAGCACCCCAGTGGGGGGGTACAATGAGCAGTTCTTC. It encodes CASTPVGGYNEQFF.

This chain connects TRBV2 to TRBJ1-1, with D unclear. Trimming left V 8 bases short and J 1 base short, with 5 bases between. Looked up from germline, CDR1 is SNHLY and CDR2 is FYNNEI. The CDR3 length is 11 residues. The DNA for the CDR3 is TGTGCCAGCTGCCAGAACACTGAAGCTTTCTTT. It encodes CASCQNTEAFF.

The CDR3 loop reads CASDTGAVTEAFF. In nucleotides, the CDR3 is TGTGCCAGTGACACAGGGGCAGTCACTGAAGCTTTCTTT. The rearrangement uses TRBV19 and TRBJ1-1; TRBD1 matches 7 bases. The CDR3 consists of 13 residues. Germline CDR1 and CDR2: LNHDA and SQIVND (reference sequence). Unmatched junction bases numbered 7, after V lost 8 bases and J lost 4 bases.

The rearrangement joins TRBV19 to TRBJ1-5, with D possibly matching TRBD1 (6 bases). This CDR3 has 17 amino acids. Germline V CDR1 and CDR2: LNHDA, SQIVND (reference sequence). Trimming removed 6 bases from V and 6 bases from J, with 24 bases in between. CDR3 DNA: TGTGCCAGTAGCAGTATAGAAAACAGGGTGATGGGTCAGCCCCAGCATTTT. Amino acids: CASSSIENRVMGQPQHF.

The J gene is TRBJ2-7, the V gene TRBV6-1; D gene unclear. The germline V gene encodes CDR1 MNHNS and CDR2 SASEGT. The CDR3 extends over 13 amino acids. Trimming shortened V by 0 bases and J by 8 bases, and 11 bases separated the two germline ends. Written as DNA, the CDR3 is TGTGCCAGCAGTGAAGCTACGCTGGCGAAGCAGTACGTC. It specifies CASSEATLAKQYV.

The chain joins TRBV10-3 to TRBJ1-2; perhaps TRBD1 as D (6 bases). Per the germline V gene, CDR1 is ENHRY and CDR2 is SYGVKD. The CDR3 covers 13 residues. The germline V and J ends were trimmed by 4 bases and 8 bases, with 14 bases remaining between them. As DNA, the CDR3 is TGTGCCATCAGTGTTGCGGGGGGCAACGGCTACACCTTC. Translating gives CAISVAGGNGYTF.

The chain combines TRBV7-9 with TRBJ1-4; 9 nucleotides agree with TRBD1. With 4 bases clipped from V and 8 bases from J, the junction kept 8 bases outside the gene matches. Germline V gene lookup returns CDR1 SEHNR and CDR2 FQNEAQ (reference sequence). The CDR3 covers 15 residues. In DNA, the CDR3 is TGTGCCAGCAGCTGGACAGGGGTGGGGGAGGAAAAACTGTTTTTT. As protein: CASSWTGVGEEKLFF.

The chain has TRBV7-3 and TRBJ2-2, with 7 bases matching TRBD1. The CDR3 runs 16 residues. Germline V lookup: CDR1 SGHTA, CDR2 FQGTGA. Germline trimming cut 5 bases from V and 0 bases from J; bases unmatched to any gene: 6. For the CDR3, the DNA is TGTGCCAGCAGCGCAGACAGGGCCTCGAACACCGGGGAGCTGTTTTTT. This translates into CASSADRASNTGELFF.

V usage is TRBV5-1 and J usage is TRBJ2-2; unclear D gene. The CDR3 runs to 14 residues. CDR1 SGHRS and CDR2 YFSETQ come from the germline V gene. The ends were cut back, 2 bases at V and 2 bases at J, with 7 bases in the middle. In DNA form, the CDR3 reads TGCGCCAGCAGCTTCCCATTAAACACCGGGGAGCTGTTTTTT. As protein: CASSFPLNTGELFF.

The table lists this clone with a few counts. CDR3 region: CASSLAENTEAFF. The CDR3 bases are TGTGCCAGCAGCTTAGCTGAGAACACTGAAGCTTTCTTT. V and J are TRBV7-9 and TRBJ1-1; D is ambiguous. V lost 0 bases and J lost 1, with 3 bases in between. Looked up from germline, CDR1 is SEHNR and CDR2 is FQNEAQ (reference sequence). This CDR3 has 13 residues.

V usage is TRBV6-5 and J usage is TRBJ1-1; tentative D call: TRBD1 (5 bases). Per germline, CDR1 MNHEY and CDR2 SVGAGI. V lost 0 bases to trimming and J lost 6 bases, with 14 bases between them. This CDR3 has 15 amino acids. In DNA, the CDR3 is TGTGCCAGCAGTTACTCTGGCCGTCGGGACGCTGAAGCTTTCTTT. Encoded protein: CASSYSGRRDAEAFF.

This clone appeared a single time. The V call is TRBV4-1, the J call TRBJ1-1, with D possibly TRBD1 on 5 matching bases. Trimming cost V 4 bases and J 4 bases, with 10 bases left between them. Germline V gene sequence: CDR1 MGHRA, CDR2 YSYEKL. This CDR3 is built from 13 residues. CDR3 loop: CASSRPGGTEAFF. In nucleotides, the CDR3 is TGCGCCAGCAGCCGGCCCGGGGGCACTGAAGCTTTCTTT.

This sequence joins TRBV10-3 and TRBJ2-3; D gene ambiguous. Trimming cost V 11 bases and J 5 bases, with 17 bases left between them. The CDR3 runs to 13 residues. Germline V gene lookup returns CDR1 ENHRY and CDR2 SYGVKD. CDR3 region: CAVEAAAGDTQYF. In nucleotides, the CDR3 is TGTGCCGTTGAGGCGGCAGCAGGAGATACGCAGTATTTT.

The rearrangement joins TRBV5-4 to TRBJ2-7; 12 bases agree with TRBD2. This CDR3 comprises 16 residues. Germline values: CDR1 SGHNT, CDR2 YYREEE (reference sequence). Trimming cost V 3 bases and J 3 bases; bases outside gene matches: 7. The CDR3 nucleotides are TGTGCCAGCAGCTGGAGCGGGACTAGCGGGCGCTACGAGCAGTACTTC. This gives the protein CASSWSGTSGRYEQYF.